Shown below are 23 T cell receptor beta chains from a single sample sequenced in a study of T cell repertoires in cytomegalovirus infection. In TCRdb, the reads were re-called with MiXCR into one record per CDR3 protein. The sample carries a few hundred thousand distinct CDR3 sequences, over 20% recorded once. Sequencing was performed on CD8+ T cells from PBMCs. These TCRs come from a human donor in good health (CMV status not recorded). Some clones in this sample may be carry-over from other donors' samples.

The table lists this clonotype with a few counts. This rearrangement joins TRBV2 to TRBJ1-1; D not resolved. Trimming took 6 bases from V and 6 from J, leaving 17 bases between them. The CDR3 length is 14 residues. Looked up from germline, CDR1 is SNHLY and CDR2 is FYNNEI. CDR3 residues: CASRRSGEQPEAFF. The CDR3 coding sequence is TGTGCCAGCAGGCGCTCCGGGGAGCAACCTGAAGCTTTCTTT.

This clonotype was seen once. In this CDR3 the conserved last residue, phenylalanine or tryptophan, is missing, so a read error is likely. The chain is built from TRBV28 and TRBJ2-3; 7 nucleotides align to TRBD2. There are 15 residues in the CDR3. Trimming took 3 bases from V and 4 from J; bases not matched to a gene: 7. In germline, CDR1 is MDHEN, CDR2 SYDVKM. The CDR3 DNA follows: TGTGCCAGCAGTTTTATCCGGGGGGATGCAGATACGCAGTATTCT. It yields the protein CASSFIRGDADTQYS.

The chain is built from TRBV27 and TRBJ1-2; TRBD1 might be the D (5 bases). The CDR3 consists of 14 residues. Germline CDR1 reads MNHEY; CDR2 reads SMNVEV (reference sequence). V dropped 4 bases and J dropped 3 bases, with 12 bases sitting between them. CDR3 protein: CASSSGLWDYGYTF. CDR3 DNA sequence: TGTGCCAGCAGTTCGGGACTCTGGGACTATGGCTACACCTTC.

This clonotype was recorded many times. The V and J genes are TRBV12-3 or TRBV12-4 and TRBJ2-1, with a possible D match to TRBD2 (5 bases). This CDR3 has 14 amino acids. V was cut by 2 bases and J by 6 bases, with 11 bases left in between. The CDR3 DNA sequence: TGTGCCAGCAGTTTAATTAGCCTAGCCAATGAGCAGTTCTTC. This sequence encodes CASSLISLANEQFF.

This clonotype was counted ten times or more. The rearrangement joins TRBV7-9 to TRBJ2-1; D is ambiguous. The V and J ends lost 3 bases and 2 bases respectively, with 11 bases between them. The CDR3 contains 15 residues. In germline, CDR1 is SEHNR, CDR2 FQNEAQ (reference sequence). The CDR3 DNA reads TGTGCCAGCAGCTTCAACCGGTTCCCCTACAATGAGCAGTTCTTC. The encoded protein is CASSFNRFPYNEQFF. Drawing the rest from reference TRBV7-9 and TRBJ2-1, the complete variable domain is DTGVSQNPRHKITKRGQNVTFRCDPISEHNRLYWYRQTLGQGPEFLTYFQNEAQLEKSRLLSDRFSAERPKGSFSTLEIQRTEQGDSAMYLCASSFNRFPYNEQFFGPGTRLTVL.

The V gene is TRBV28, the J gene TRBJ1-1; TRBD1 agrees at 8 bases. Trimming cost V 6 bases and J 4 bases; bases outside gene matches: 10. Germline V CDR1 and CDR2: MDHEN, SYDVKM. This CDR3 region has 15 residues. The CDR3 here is CASSPVGQDPTEAFF. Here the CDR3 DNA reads TGTGCCAGCAGCCCCGTGGGACAGGATCCCACTGAAGCTTTCTTT.

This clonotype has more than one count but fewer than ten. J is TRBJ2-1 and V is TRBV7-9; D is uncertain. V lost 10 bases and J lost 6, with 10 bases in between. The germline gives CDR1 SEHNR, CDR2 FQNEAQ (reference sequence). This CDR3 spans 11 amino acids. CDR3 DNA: TGTGCCACTTCGACGGGCAATGAGCAGTTCTTC. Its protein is CATSTGNEQFF.

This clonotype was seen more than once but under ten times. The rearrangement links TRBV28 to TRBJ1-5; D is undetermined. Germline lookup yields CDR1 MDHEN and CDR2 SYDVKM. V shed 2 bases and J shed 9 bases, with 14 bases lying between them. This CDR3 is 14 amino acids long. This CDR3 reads CASSLSVRDGPQHF. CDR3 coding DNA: TGTGCCAGCAGTTTAAGCGTCCGCGACGGGCCCCAGCATTTT.

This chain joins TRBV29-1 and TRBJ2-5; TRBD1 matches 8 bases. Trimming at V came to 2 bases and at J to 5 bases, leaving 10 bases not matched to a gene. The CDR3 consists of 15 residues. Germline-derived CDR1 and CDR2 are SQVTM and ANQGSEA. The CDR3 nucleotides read TGCAGCGTTGAAAGTCCCACAGGGGGAAGGGAGACCCAGTACTTC. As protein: CSVESPTGGRETQYF. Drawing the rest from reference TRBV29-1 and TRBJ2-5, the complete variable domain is SAVISQKPSRDICQRGTSLTIQCQVDSQVTMMFWYRQQPGQSLTLIATANQGSEATYESGFVIDKFPISRPNLTFSTLTVSNMSPEDSSIYLCSVESPTGGRETQYFGPGTRLLVL.

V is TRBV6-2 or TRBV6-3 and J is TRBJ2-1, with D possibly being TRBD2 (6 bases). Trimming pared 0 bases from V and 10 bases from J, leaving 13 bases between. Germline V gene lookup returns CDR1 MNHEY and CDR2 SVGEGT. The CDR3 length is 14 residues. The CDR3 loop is CASSYSIYAGEQFF. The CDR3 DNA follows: TGTGCCAGCAGTTACTCGATTTATGCGGGAGAGCAGTTCTTC.

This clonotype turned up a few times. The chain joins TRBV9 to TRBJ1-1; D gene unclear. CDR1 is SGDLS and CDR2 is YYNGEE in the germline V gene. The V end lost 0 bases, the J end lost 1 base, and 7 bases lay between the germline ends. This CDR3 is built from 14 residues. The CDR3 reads CASSVGFSNTEAFF. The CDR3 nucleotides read TGTGCCAGCAGCGTAGGGTTTTCGAACACTGAAGCTTTCTTT.

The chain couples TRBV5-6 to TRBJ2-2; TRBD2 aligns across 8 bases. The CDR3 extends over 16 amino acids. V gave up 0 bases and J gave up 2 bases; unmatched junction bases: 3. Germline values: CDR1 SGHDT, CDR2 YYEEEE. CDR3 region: CASSLVRGDNTGELFF. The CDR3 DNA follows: TGTGCCAGCAGCTTGGTGCGGGGGGACAACACCGGGGAGCTGTTTTTT.

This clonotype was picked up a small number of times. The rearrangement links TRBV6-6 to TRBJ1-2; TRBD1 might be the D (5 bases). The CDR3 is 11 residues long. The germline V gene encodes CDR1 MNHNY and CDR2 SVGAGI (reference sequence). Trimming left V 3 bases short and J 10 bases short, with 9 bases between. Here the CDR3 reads CASSYGASYTF. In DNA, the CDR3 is TGTGCCAGCAGTTATGGGGCCTCCTACACCTTC.

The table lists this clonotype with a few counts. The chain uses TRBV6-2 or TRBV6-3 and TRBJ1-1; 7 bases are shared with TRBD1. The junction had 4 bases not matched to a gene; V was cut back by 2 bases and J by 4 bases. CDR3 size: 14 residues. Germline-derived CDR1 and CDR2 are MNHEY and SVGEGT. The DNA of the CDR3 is TGTGCCAGCAGTTACACCTCAGGGGGCACTGAAGCTTTCTTT. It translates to CASSYTSGGTEAFF.

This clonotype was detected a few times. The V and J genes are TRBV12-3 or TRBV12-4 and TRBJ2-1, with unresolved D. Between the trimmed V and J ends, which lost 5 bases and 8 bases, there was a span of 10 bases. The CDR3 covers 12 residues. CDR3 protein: CASSPLGDEQFF. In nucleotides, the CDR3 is TGTGCCAGCAGTCCACTGGGTGATGAGCAGTTCTTC.

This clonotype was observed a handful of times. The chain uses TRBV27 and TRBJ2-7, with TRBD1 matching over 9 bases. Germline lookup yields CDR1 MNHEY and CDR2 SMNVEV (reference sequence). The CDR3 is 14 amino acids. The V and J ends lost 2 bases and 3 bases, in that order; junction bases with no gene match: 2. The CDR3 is CASSLGTGFYEQYF. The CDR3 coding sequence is TGTGCCAGCAGTTTAGGGACAGGGTTCTACGAGCAGTACTTC.

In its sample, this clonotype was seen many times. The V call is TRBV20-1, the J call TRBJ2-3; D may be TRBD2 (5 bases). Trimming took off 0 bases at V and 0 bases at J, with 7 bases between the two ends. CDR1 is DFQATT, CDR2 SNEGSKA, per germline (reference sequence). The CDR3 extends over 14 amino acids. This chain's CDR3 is CSAREGSSTDTQYF. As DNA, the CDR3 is TGCAGTGCTAGAGAGGGGAGTAGCACAGATACGCAGTATTTT.

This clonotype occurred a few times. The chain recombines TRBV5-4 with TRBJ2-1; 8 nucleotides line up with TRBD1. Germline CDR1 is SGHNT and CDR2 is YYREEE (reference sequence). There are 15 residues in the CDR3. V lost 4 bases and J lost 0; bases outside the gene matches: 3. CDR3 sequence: CASSVTGGSYNEQFF. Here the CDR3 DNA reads TGTGCCAGCAGCGTAACAGGGGGCTCCTACAATGAGCAGTTCTTC.

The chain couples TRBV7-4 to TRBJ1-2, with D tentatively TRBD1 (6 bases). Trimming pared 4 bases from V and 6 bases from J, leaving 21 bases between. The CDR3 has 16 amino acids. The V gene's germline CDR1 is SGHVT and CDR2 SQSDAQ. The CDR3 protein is CASSSTLQGLEHGYTF. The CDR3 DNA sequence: TGTGCCAGCAGCTCTACCCTACAGGGTTTGGAGCATGGCTACACCTTC. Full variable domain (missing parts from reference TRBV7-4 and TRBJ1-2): GAGVSQSPRYKVAKRGRDVALRCDSISGHVTLYWYRQTLGQGSEVLTYSQSDAQRDKSGRPSGRFSAERPERSVSTLKIQRTEQGDSAVYLCASSSTLQGLEHGYTFGSGTRLTVV.

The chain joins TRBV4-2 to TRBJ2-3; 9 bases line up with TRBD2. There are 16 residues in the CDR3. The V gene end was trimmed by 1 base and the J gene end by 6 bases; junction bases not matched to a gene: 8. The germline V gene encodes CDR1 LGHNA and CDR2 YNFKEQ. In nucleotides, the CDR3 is TGTGCCAGCAGCCAAGGGGGCGGGGGGGCATCCGATACGCAGTATTTT. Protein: CASSQGGGGASDTQYF.

CDR3 residues: CASSSGLAGGPDEQFF. For the CDR3, the DNA is TGTGCCAGCAGCTCGGGACTAGCGGGGGGGCCCGATGAGCAGTTCTTC. The rearrangement links TRBV7-7 to TRBJ2-1; 16 bases map to TRBD2. The V gene's germline CDR1 is SSHAT and CDR2 FNYEAQ (reference sequence). The V gene end was trimmed by 4 bases and the J gene end by 8 bases; junction bases not matched to a gene: 5. The CDR3 spans 16 residues.

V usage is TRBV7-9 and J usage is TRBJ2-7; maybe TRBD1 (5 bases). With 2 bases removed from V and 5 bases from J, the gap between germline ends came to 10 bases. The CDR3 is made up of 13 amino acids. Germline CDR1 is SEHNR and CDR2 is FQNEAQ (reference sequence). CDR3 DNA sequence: TGTGCCAGCAGCTTATTAGCAGGGAACGAGCAGTACTTC. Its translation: CASSLLAGNEQYF.

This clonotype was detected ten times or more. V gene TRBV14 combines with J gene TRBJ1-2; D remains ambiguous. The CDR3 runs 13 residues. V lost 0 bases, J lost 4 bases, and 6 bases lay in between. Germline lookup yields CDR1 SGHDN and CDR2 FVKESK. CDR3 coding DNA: TGTGCCAGCAGCCAAGATCCATCCTATGGCTACACCTTC. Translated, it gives CASSQDPSYGYTF.